The 15 T cell receptor beta chains presented below share a single source sample, sequenced in a study of shared clonotypes between healthy human individuals. The method was immunoSEQ multiplex PCR; TCRdb's version includes in-frame clones alone and lacks a portion of them. The data show approximately 2,000,000 clones, less than 95% seen once. Source material: naive CD4+ T cells from PBMCs. The subset: CD45RA+ positively selected. The receptor set was obtained from a man younger than 30 in good health. Some clones in this sample may be carry-over from other donors' samples.

Details on this clone: The same CDR3 can be traced to other DNA sequences in this sample. The V and J genes are TRBV6-5 and TRBJ1-1, with no clear D. The germline V gene has CDR1 MNHEY and CDR2 SVGAGI. V was trimmed by 8 bases and J by 0 bases, leaving 10 bases between them. This CDR3 contains 13 residues. Written as DNA, the CDR3 is TGTGCCAGCTTAGGGAGAATGAACACTGAAGCTTTCTTT. It translates to CASLGRMNTEAFF.

This clone was found a few times. This chain links TRBV4-1 with TRBJ1-5; D gene uncertain. V was clipped by 0 bases and J by 1 base, with 10 bases between them. The CDR3 contains 16 residues. Looked up from germline, CDR1 is MGHRA and CDR2 is YSYEKL. CDR3 coding DNA: TGCGCCAGCAGCCAAGAAGTGATCTTCAGCAATCAGCCCCAGCATTTT. Its protein is CASSQEVIFSNQPQHF.

The chain is built from TRBV11-2 and TRBJ2-5, with 10 bases matching TRBD2. The V and J ends lost 7 bases and 1 base, in that order; junction bases with no gene match: 3. This CDR3 region has 14 residues. Germline V gene data show CDR1 as SGHAT and CDR2 as FQNNGV. The CDR3 bases are TGTGCCAGCACCAGCGGGGGGGGCCAAGAGACCCAGTACTTC. This encodes CASTSGGGQETQYF.

V gene TRBV18 combines with J gene TRBJ1-2, with 8 bases aligning to TRBD1. V lost 3 bases, J lost 2 bases, and 11 bases stayed unmatched. Germline CDR1 is KGHSH and CDR2 is LQKENI. This CDR3 has 17 residues. This CDR3 reads CASSPSPDRGRNYGYTF. The CDR3 nucleotides read TGTGCCAGCTCACCTTCACCAGACAGGGGAAGGAACTATGGCTACACCTTC. Combining the CDR3 with reference TRBV18 and TRBJ1-2 gives the whole variable domain NAGVMQNPRHLVRRRGQEARLRCSPMKGHSHVYWYRQLPEEGLKFMVYLQKENIIDESGMPKERFSAEFPKEGPSILRIQQVVRGDSAAYFCASSPSPDRGRNYGYTFGSGTRLTVV.

The chain recombines TRBV18 with TRBJ2-7; TRBD1 is a possible D gene (6 bases). Trimming pared 3 bases from V and 7 bases from J, leaving 19 bases between. The V gene's germline CDR1 is KGHSH and CDR2 LQKENI. This CDR3 has 15 residues. DNA for the CDR3: TGTGCCAGCTCACCGACGGAGAGCAGGGGCGGGGAGCAGTACTTC. It is translated as CASSPTESRGGEQYF.

V gene TRBV7-9 combines with J gene TRBJ2-5; possibly TRBD2 for D (6 bases). The CDR3 extends over 16 amino acids. Germline CDR1 is SEHNR and CDR2 is FQNEAQ (reference sequence). Trimming removed 1 base from V and 4 bases from J, with 16 bases in between. The CDR3 here is CASSLDLAPGGETQYF. CDR3 DNA sequence: TGTGCCAGCAGCTTAGATCTGGCCCCCGGGGGAGAGACCCAGTACTTC. Complete variable domain (other parts from reference TRBV7-9 and TRBJ2-5): DTGVSQNPRHKITKRGQNVTFRCDPISEHNRLYWYRQTLGQGPEFLTYFQNEAQLEKSRLLSDRFSAERPKGSFSTLEIQRTEQGDSAMYLCASSLDLAPGGETQYFGPGTRLLVL.

V usage is TRBV11-3 and J usage is TRBJ2-1; D uncertain. Trimming took 4 bases from V and 2 from J, leaving 3 bases between them. CDR3 length: 12 amino acids. CDR1 and CDR2 (germline): SGHNT, YENEEA. CDR3: CASSSPYNEQFF. CDR3 nucleotides: TGTGCCAGCAGCTCCCCCTACAATGAGCAGTTCTTC.

This clone showed up just once. V usage is TRBV18 and J usage is TRBJ2-7, with D possibly TRBD2 on 5 matching bases. Trimming took off 2 bases at V and 5 bases at J, with 10 bases between the two ends. Germline V gene data show CDR1 as KGHSH and CDR2 as LQKENI. The CDR3 runs 13 residues. In DNA form, the CDR3 reads TGTGCCAGCTCACCAGCCCCGGGGAACGAGCAGTACTTC. It encodes CASSPAPGNEQYF.

The chain carries TRBV4-2 and TRBJ1-5, with D possibly being TRBD1 (6 bases). The germline V gene encodes CDR1 LGHNA and CDR2 YNFKEQ. V was clipped by 4 bases and J by 1 base, with 20 bases between them. The CDR3 consists of 18 residues. The CDR3 DNA reads as TGTGCCAGCAGCCCGAATGCTGCAGGGGTTTCGAGCAATCAGCCCCAGCATTTT. This gives the protein CASSPNAAGVSSNQPQHF.

V usage is TRBV9 and J usage is TRBJ2-3, with D perhaps TRBD2 (6 bases). The CDR3 runs to 14 residues. V was cut by 6 bases and J by 4 bases, with 15 bases left in between. The germline CDR1 and CDR2 sequences are SGDLS and YYNGEE. The CDR3 is CASTLTLASDTQYF. Written as DNA, the CDR3 is TGTGCCAGCACGCTGACTCTAGCGTCAGATACGCAGTATTTT. The whole variable domain, remainder taken from reference TRBV9 and TRBJ2-3, is DSGVTQTPKHLITATGQRVTLRCSPRSGDLSVYWYQQSLDQGLQFLIQYYNGEERAKGNILERFSAQQFPDLHSELNLSSLELGDSALYFCASTLTLASDTQYFGPGTRLTVL.

The chain is built from TRBV6-5 and TRBJ2-6; D unresolved. The CDR3 is made up of 13 amino acids. The V gene lost 2 bases and the J gene lost 12 bases, with 11 bases spanning the gap. The germline gives CDR1 MNHEY, CDR2 SVGAGI. CDR3 DNA: TGTGCCAGCAGTTACGGGCCGTCCCCCGTCCTGACTTTC. This encodes CASSYGPSPVLTF.

This chain connects TRBV28 to TRBJ1-5; TRBD1 matches at 7 bases. This CDR3 spans 16 amino acids. Germline CDR1 and CDR2: MDHEN and SYDVKM. The trim removed 8 bases at V and 3 bases at J, leaving 13 bases unmatched. The CDR3 is CASGTWVGGPNQPQHF. Written as DNA, the CDR3 is TGTGCCAGCGGAACATGGGTAGGGGGCCCCAATCAGCCCCAGCATTTT.

The genes are TRBV7-9 and TRBJ1-2; possible D gene TRBD1, 6 bases. V shed 5 bases and J shed 3 bases, with 25 bases lying between them. CDR1 and CDR2 (germline): SEHNR, FQNEAQ (reference sequence). The CDR3 runs 18 residues. CDR3 in DNA: TGTGCCAGCAGCACTCGAAACCCCGGACAGCGAAGTCACTATGGCTACACCTTC. This encodes CASSTRNPGQRSHYGYTF.

The rearrangement links TRBV27 to TRBJ2-4; TRBD2 agrees at 15 bases. Germline CDR1 reads MNHEY; CDR2 reads SMNVEV (reference sequence). V lost 2 bases to trimming and J lost 6 bases; unmatched junction nucleotides: 8. The CDR3 spans 18 residues. The CDR3 sequence: CASSLRGTSGRSGNIQYF. The CDR3 coding sequence is TGTGCCAGCAGTTTACGCGGGACTAGCGGGAGGAGTGGAAACATTCAGTACTTC.

For this clone: Other DNA sequences in this specimen translate into the identical CDR3. The V gene is TRBV18, the J gene TRBJ1-5; the D is unclear. Trimming removed 3 bases at V and 6 bases at J, with 6 bases between. This CDR3 region has 12 residues. CDR1 and CDR2 from the germline V gene are KGHSH and LQKENI. The CDR3 sequence is CASSPLGQPQHF. CDR3 in DNA: TGTGCCAGCTCACCTTTAGGTCAGCCCCAGCATTTT.